This T cell receptor (beta chain) came from a study of neurological immune-mediated disorders. Whole-study findings and limits: Expanded clones shared no CDR3 amino acid sequences across subjects, suggesting private repertoires in all groups. The phylogenetic placement of 18 of 34 multiple sclerosis patients' repertoires in one related-CDR3 cluster constitutes a possible signature.

The making of cDNA relied on 5'RACE with 10-nucleotide random UMIs. TCRdb processed the 5' RACE reads anew with MiXCR; each CDR3 protein has one entry. The data hold about 55,000 distinct CDR3 sequences, with roughly 4.6% observed a single time. This clonotype was seen at least ten times. Its antigen is still unknown. PBMCs stored at -80 C, 2 million in total, were the source of the unsorted libraries. The sample consisted of PBMCs. This receptor was identified in a man over 45 with multiple sclerosis.

The CDR3 DNA sequence: TGCAGTGCTAGCAGGGGGGAGGGGCCCGGGGAGCTGTTTTTT. Translated: CSASRGEGPGELFF. The chain couples TRBV20-1 to TRBJ2-2, with D possibly being TRBD1 or TRBD2 (7 bases each). The CDR3 length is 14 residues. Germline CDR1 DFQATT, CDR2 SNEGSKA (reference sequence). The V end was cut by 3 bases, the J end by 6 bases, with 14 bases between.